The 25 T cell receptor beta chains given below trace back to one sample, sequenced in a study of T cell responses to AZD1222 COVID-19 vaccine. Repertoires were generated with immunoSEQ multiplex PCR, while TCRdb's copy carries only in-frame clones and drops some. The data contain around 84,000 clones, just over 90% of them seen just once; the ten biggest clones take up approximately 6.5%. The sample here was peripheral blood, taken on day 0 of MenACWY control vaccination. All receptors derive from an adult in good health.

The rearrangement links TRBV29-1 to TRBJ1-1; a possible D gene is TRBD1 (6 bases). The germline gives CDR1 SQVTM, CDR2 ANQGSEA. Trimming shortened V by 6 bases and J by 6 bases, and 17 bases separated the two germline ends. This CDR3 region has 13 residues. This CDR3 is CSVFGVKGAEAFF. The CDR3 DNA is TGCAGCGTGTTCGGGGTTAAGGGGGCTGAAGCTTTCTTT.

The rearrangement joins TRBV6-2 or TRBV6-3 to TRBJ1-1, with 7 bases fitting TRBD1. Germline V gene sequence: CDR1 MNHEY, CDR2 SVGEGT. Trimming cost V 5 bases and J 3 bases; bases outside gene matches: 15. CDR3 length equals 17 residues. The CDR3 loop reads CASSQLPRTGWDTEAFF. The CDR3 nucleotides are TGTGCCAGCAGTCAACTCCCTAGGACAGGTTGGGACACTGAAGCTTTCTTT.

The rearrangement uses TRBV6-1 and TRBJ2-1, with D possibly TRBD2 on 7 matching bases. The germline V gene encodes CDR1 MNHNS and CDR2 SASEGT. CDR3 size: 16 residues. V lost 4 bases to trimming and J lost 4 bases, with 17 bases between them. This CDR3 is CASSVTGGLLYNEQFF. Here the CDR3 DNA reads TGTGCCAGCAGTGTTACGGGGGGCCTGTTGTACAATGAGCAGTTCTTC.

The chain employs TRBV24-1 and TRBJ2-2, with 8 nucleotides matching TRBD2. This CDR3 is built from 15 residues. Losses at the gene ends were 6 bases for V and 5 bases for J; bases not matched to a gene: 7. The germline gives CDR1 KGHDR, CDR2 SFDVKD. CDR3 DNA sequence: TGTGCCACCAGTCCCAGCGGGAGTGGAACCGGGGAGCTGTTTTTT. Its translation: CATSPSGSGTGELFF.

The chain combines TRBV10-3 with TRBJ1-1; D gene uncertain. CDR1 is ENHRY, CDR2 SYGVKD, per germline. Trimming stripped 7 bases from V and 0 bases from J, with 9 bases between. The CDR3 is made up of 13 amino acids. As DNA, the CDR3 is TGTGCCATCAACGAACACGTGAACACTGAAGCTTTCTTT. Translated, it gives CAINEHVNTEAFF.

V gene TRBV28 combines with J gene TRBJ1-5, with D maybe TRBD1 (6 bases). The germline CDR1 and CDR2 sequences are MDHEN and SYDVKM. V lost 2 bases and J 5 bases, leaving 16 bases between the germline ends. The CDR3 has 16 amino acids. CDR3 residues: CASSLVSVSGDQPQHF. DNA for the CDR3: TGTGCCAGCAGTTTAGTTTCCGTTTCAGGGGATCAGCCCCAGCATTTT.

V gene TRBV6-2 or TRBV6-3 combines with J gene TRBJ2-3; unclear D gene. The CDR3 loop spans 16 amino acids. In germline, CDR1 is MNHEY, CDR2 SVGEGT. V was cut by 0 bases and J by 2 bases, with 12 bases left in between. This CDR3 reads CASSYSMENPTDTQYF. The DNA of the CDR3 is TGTGCCAGCAGTTACTCTATGGAGAATCCCACAGATACGCAGTATTTT.

This clone showed up just a few times. The chain has TRBV7-8 and TRBJ1-1; D remains unclear. Trimming left V 1 base short and J 4 bases short, with 10 bases between. Per the germline V gene, CDR1 is SGHVS and CDR2 is FQNEAQ. The CDR3 runs 14 residues. DNA for the CDR3: TGTGCCAGCAGCTTAGGTGATGTAGGCACTGAAGCTTTCTTT. Amino acids: CASSLGDVGTEAFF. Complete variable domain (other parts from reference TRBV7-8 and TRBJ1-1): GAGVSQSPRYKVAKRGQDVALRCDPISGHVSLFWYQQALGQGPEFLTYFQNEAQLDKSGLPSDRFFAERPEGSVSTLKIQRTQQEDSAVYLCASSLGDVGTEAFFGQGTRLTVV.

V usage is TRBV27 and J usage is TRBJ2-3; D not resolved. With 2 bases removed from V and 1 base from J, the gap between germline ends came to 13 bases. Per germline, CDR1 MNHEY and CDR2 SMNVEV (reference sequence). The CDR3 is 16 residues long. The CDR3 reads CASSLRYPVGTDTQYF. For the CDR3, the DNA is TGTGCCAGCAGTTTAAGGTACCCCGTGGGCACAGATACGCAGTATTTT.

The rearrangement uses TRBV11-2 and TRBJ2-6; no definite D call. The germline V and J ends were trimmed by 0 bases and 2 bases, with 2 bases remaining between them. The CDR3 sequence is 14 residues long. Germline V gene lookup returns CDR1 SGHAT and CDR2 FQNNGV. CDR3 bases: TGTGCCAGCAGCTTAGATGCTGGGGCCAACGTCCTGACTTTC. Translation gives CASSLDAGANVLTF.

V and J are TRBV6-2 or TRBV6-3 and TRBJ2-2, with D hard to call. Germline V lookup: CDR1 MNHEY, CDR2 SVGEGT. The V and J ends lost 2 bases and 7 bases respectively, with 14 bases between them. The CDR3 runs to 15 residues. The CDR3: CASSYKYGYNGELFF. CDR3 sequence (DNA): TGTGCCAGCAGTTACAAGTACGGGTACAACGGGGAGCTGTTTTTT.

There are a few counts of this clone. The chain has TRBV12-2 and TRBJ2-2; the tabulated D call, TRBD2, remains unverified against the DNA. TRBV12-2 is recorded as a pseudogene. This CDR3 is built from 13 residues. The CDR3 nucleotides are TGTGCAAGTCGCTTAGTACTAAGCCGGGAGCTGTTTTTT. Residues: CASRLVLSRELFF.

J is TRBJ1-6 and V is TRBV12-3 or TRBV12-4, with 8 bases matching TRBD1. J lost 8 bases, V lost 6 bases, and 3 bases had no gene match. This CDR3 has 13 amino acids. CDR3 region: CASSGQGYSPLHF. DNA for the CDR3: TGTGCCAGCAGCGGACAGGGATATTCACCCCTCCACTTT.

The chain employs TRBV18 and TRBJ1-2, with D perhaps TRBD1 (5 bases). V gave up 0 bases and J gave up 3 bases, with 11 bases separating them. This CDR3 contains 15 residues. Germline V gene sequence: CDR1 KGHSH, CDR2 LQKENI. The CDR3 DNA is TGTGCCAGCTCACCACCGGGGCAGCCCCACTATGGCTACACCTTC. This codes for CASSPPGQPHYGYTF.

The CDR3 loop is CASSLGDKMRQGAYEQYF. DNA of the CDR3: TGTGCCAGCAGCTTAGGAGACAAGATGAGACAGGGGGCCTACGAGCAGTACTTC. The V gene is TRBV5-4, the J gene TRBJ2-7; 9 nucleotides agree with TRBD1. With 2 bases clipped from V and 2 bases from J, the junction kept 14 bases outside the gene matches. CDR1 is SGHNT, CDR2 YYREEE, per germline (reference sequence). This CDR3 contains 18 residues.

The gene calls are TRBV3-1 (or the pseudogene TRBV3-2) and TRBJ2-3, with TRBD2 as a possible D gene (5 bases). The CDR3 sequence is 14 residues long. V dropped 5 bases and J dropped 4 bases, with 13 bases sitting between them. Germline-derived CDR1 and CDR2 are LGHDT and YNNKEL (reference sequence). Here the CDR3 DNA reads TGTGCCAGCAGCAACCCCGGGAACGCAGATACGCAGTATTTT. Translated: CASSNPGNADTQYF.

The chain employs TRBV18 and TRBJ2-3, with 11 bases identical to TRBD2. Germline values: CDR1 KGHSH, CDR2 LQKENI. The CDR3 loop spans 18 amino acids. V lost 1 base and J lost 0; bases outside the gene matches: 6. CDR3 nucleotide sequence: TGTGCCAGCTCACCACGGCTAGCGGGGGGTCTTAGCACAGATACGCAGTATTTT. This codes for CASSPRLAGGLSTDTQYF. Looking up the rest from reference TRBV18 and TRBJ2-3 gives the full variable domain: NAGVMQNPRHLVRRRGQEARLRCSPMKGHSHVYWYRQLPEEGLKFMVYLQKENIIDESGMPKERFSAEFPKEGPSILRIQQVVRGDSAAYFCASSPRLAGGLSTDTQYFGPGTRLTVL.

The chain joins TRBV7-9 to TRBJ2-1; D not resolved. With 8 bases removed from V and 2 bases from J, the gap between germline ends came to 13 bases. There are 14 residues in the CDR3. Germline V gives CDR1 SEHNR, CDR2 FQNEAQ (reference sequence). CDR3 sequence: CASADWGTYNEQFF. The CDR3 nucleotides read TGTGCCAGCGCCGATTGGGGAACCTACAATGAGCAGTTCTTC.

The chain recombines TRBV7-2 with TRBJ2-2, with D possibly being TRBD1 or TRBD2 (5 bases each). The germline CDR1 and CDR2 sequences are SGHTA and FQGNSA. This CDR3 has 13 residues. Trimming stripped 1 base from V and 5 bases from J, with 5 bases between. For the CDR3, the DNA is TGTGCCAGCAGCTTAGGGGGGACCGGGGAGCTGTTTTTT. Its translation: CASSLGGTGELFF. Combining the CDR3 with reference TRBV7-2 and TRBJ2-2 gives the whole variable domain GAGVSQSPSNKVTEKGKDVELRCDPISGHTALYWYRQSLGQGLEFLIYFQGNSAPDKSGLPSDRFSAERTGGSVSTLTIQRTQQEDSAVYLCASSLGGTGELFFGEGSRLTVL.

This clone was observed once. The chain links TRBV9 to TRBJ2-3; D is unclear. The germline V and J ends were trimmed by 0 bases and 2 bases, with 13 bases remaining between them. The CDR3 extends over 16 amino acids. CDR1 and CDR2 (germline): SGDLS, YYNGEE. The CDR3 loop is CASSVGSNAPTDTQYF. DNA of the CDR3: TGTGCCAGCAGCGTAGGGAGCAACGCGCCCACAGATACGCAGTATTTT.

The V gene is TRBV19, the J gene TRBJ1-1; no firm D call. The CDR3 is 15 amino acids. Trimming pared 6 bases from V and 0 bases from J, leaving 14 bases between. In germline, CDR1 is LNHDA, CDR2 SQIVND (reference sequence). In DNA, the CDR3 is TGTGCCAGTAGCCTCCTTGAGGCAATGAACACTGAAGCTTTCTTT. This gives the protein CASSLLEAMNTEAFF.

The chain combines TRBV2 with TRBJ2-7; D is perhaps TRBD2 (5 bases). The V end lost 3 bases, the J end lost 3 bases, and 9 bases lay between the germline ends. The CDR3 spans 13 residues. The germline CDR1 and CDR2 sequences are SNHLY and FYNNEI. The CDR3 DNA follows: TGTGCCAGCAGTGAGCGTGCGGGCTACGAGCAGTACTTC. It encodes CASSERAGYEQYF.

This clone was counted once. V is TRBV30 and J is TRBJ1-2; TRBD1 aligns across 10 bases. Germline CDR1 is GTSNPN and CDR2 is SVGIG (reference sequence). Unmatched junction bases numbered 7, after V lost 2 bases and J lost 7 bases. This CDR3 is 14 amino acids long. The CDR3 loop reads CAWSSVGQGFGYTF. DNA for the CDR3: TGTGCCTGGAGTTCAGTGGGACAGGGGTTTGGCTACACCTTC.

The J gene is TRBJ1-4, the V gene TRBV28, with D uncertain. CDR3 length: 13 amino acids. The V end was cut by 4 bases, the J end by 0 bases, with 3 bases between. Germline V CDR1 and CDR2: MDHEN, SYDVKM. The CDR3 reads CASSSATNEKLFF. CDR3 coding DNA: TGTGCCAGCAGTTCAGCAACTAATGAAAAACTGTTTTTT.

This chain's CDR3 is CASSLRTSGMGSYNEQFF. DNA of the CDR3: TGTGCCAGCAGTCTACGGACTAGCGGGATGGGCTCCTACAATGAGCAGTTCTTC. The V and J genes are TRBV27 and TRBJ2-1; the match to TRBD2 covers 12 bases. CDR3 size: 18 residues. V trimming: 5 bases; J trimming: 0 bases; junction bases outside the gene matches: 8. Germline lookup yields CDR1 MNHEY and CDR2 SMNVEV (reference sequence).